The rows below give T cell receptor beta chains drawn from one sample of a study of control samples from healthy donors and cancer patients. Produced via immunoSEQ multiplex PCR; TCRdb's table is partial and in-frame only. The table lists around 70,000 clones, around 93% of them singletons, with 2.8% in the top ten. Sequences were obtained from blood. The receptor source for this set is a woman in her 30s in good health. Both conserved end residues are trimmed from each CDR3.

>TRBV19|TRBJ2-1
ASSMGGTEYNEQF
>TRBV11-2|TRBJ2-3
ASSRWTGTDTQY
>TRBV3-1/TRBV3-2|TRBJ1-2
ASSSSGTGLTNYGYT
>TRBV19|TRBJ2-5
APGGGGETQY
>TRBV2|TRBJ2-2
ATQSGNSGGAGTGELF
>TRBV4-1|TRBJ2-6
ASSQAGTASGANVLT
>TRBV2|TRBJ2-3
ASSVSGGTDTQY
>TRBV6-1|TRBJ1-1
ASSEARGSEAF
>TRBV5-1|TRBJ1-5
ASSPEGTLNQPQH
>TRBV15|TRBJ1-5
ATAFGGRVGQPQH
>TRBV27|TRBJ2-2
ASNTGTSGGELF
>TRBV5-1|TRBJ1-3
ASSLVADTGNTIY
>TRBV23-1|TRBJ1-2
ASSQSNRGARGYT
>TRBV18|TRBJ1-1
ASSPPGSSAF
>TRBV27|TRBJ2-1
ASSFSGFVEQF
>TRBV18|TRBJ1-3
ASSQERYSGNTIY
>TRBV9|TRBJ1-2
ASSARYNRGYT
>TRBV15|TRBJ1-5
ATSRDFKNYSNQPQH
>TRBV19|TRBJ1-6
ASTRANSPLH
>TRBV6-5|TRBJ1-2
ASSSHRDRGFGYT
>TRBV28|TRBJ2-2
ASSSPRANTGELF
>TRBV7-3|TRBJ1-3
ASSFGLLSSGNTIY
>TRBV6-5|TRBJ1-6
ASIMGEAYNSPLH
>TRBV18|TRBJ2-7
ASSPRQSQRGPEQY